Shown below are 18 T cell receptor beta chains from a single sample sequenced in a study of radiotherapy plus CTLA-4 blockade in lung cancer. Assay used: immunoSEQ multiplex PCR; TCRdb lists only in-frame clones, some missing. Of about 59,000 clones in the sample, just under 85% were seen once. Sample: peripheral blood, taken from a patient treated with radiotherapy plus ipilimumab. The receptors were sampled from a human donor with non-small cell lung cancer whose response to radiotherapy plus ipilimumab could not be evaluated.

The rearrangement joins TRBV6-5 to TRBJ1-2, with 7 bases aligning to TRBD1. The trim removed 7 bases at V and 4 bases at J, leaving 6 bases unmatched. Germline-derived CDR1 and CDR2 are MNHEY and SVGAGI. The CDR3 has 13 residues. The CDR3 here is CASTQTGPYGYTF. The CDR3 DNA follows: TGTGCCAGCACCCAGACAGGGCCCTATGGCTACACCTTC.

This chain links TRBV20-1 with TRBJ1-4; D might be TRBD1 (5 bases). Germline V gives CDR1 DFQATT, CDR2 SNEGSKA (reference sequence). Deletions cut 6 bases from V and 8 bases from J, with 10 bases between. CDR3 size: 11 residues. The CDR3 protein is CSARVLEKLFF. The CDR3 DNA is TGCAGTGCCAGGGTATTGGAAAAACTGTTTTTT.

J is TRBJ2-7 and V is TRBV7-9, with a weak D call TRBD1 (6 bases). Deletions cut 5 bases from V and 5 bases from J, with 16 bases between. CDR1 is SEHNR, CDR2 FQNEAQ, per germline (reference sequence). The CDR3 covers 14 residues. CDR3 loop: CASSGRGRFHEQYF. Written as DNA, the CDR3 is TGTGCCAGCAGCGGTAGGGGGAGATTCCACGAGCAGTACTTC.

In this sample, this clone turned up a few times. This chain links TRBV2 with TRBJ2-7; 10 positions match TRBD1. This CDR3 is built from 15 residues. Germline CDR1 is SNHLY and CDR2 is FYNNEI. V lost 5 bases to trimming and J lost 6 bases; unmatched junction nucleotides: 10. Here the CDR3 reads CASSIPRDRGGEQYF. The CDR3 coding sequence is TGTGCCAGCAGTATACCTCGGGACAGGGGTGGCGAGCAGTACTTC.

This chain links TRBV10-1 with TRBJ2-3, with 8 nucleotides matching TRBD2. Per germline, CDR1 WNHNN and CDR2 SYGVQD (reference sequence). J lost 1 base, V lost 0 bases, and 12 bases had no gene match. The CDR3 runs to 19 residues. The CDR3 spells CASSESRRGTAGGTDTQYF. The DNA of the CDR3 is TGCGCCAGCAGTGAGTCGCGACGGGGCACAGCGGGGGGCACAGATACGCAGTATTTT.

V gene TRBV5-1 combines with J gene TRBJ2-5, with TRBD1 matching 7 bases. This CDR3 contains 13 residues. Germline-derived CDR1 and CDR2 are SGHRS and YFSETQ. Germline trimming cut 3 bases from V and 4 bases from J; bases unmatched to any gene: 3. CDR3: CASSSDRAETQYF. CDR3 sequence (DNA): TGCGCCAGCAGCTCCGACAGGGCAGAGACCCAGTACTTC.

The chain couples TRBV9 to TRBJ2-5; 11 nucleotides match TRBD2. Germline V CDR1 and CDR2: SGDLS, YYNGEE. The CDR3 extends over 20 amino acids. With 4 bases clipped from V and 4 bases from J, the junction kept 21 bases outside the gene matches. The CDR3 protein is CASSPGPLAGGQVGLETQYF. CDR3 in DNA: TGTGCCAGCAGCCCTGGACCCTTAGCGGGAGGGCAGGTTGGCTTAGAGACCCAGTACTTC.

The J gene is TRBJ2-2, the V gene TRBV10-1, with 9 bases fitting TRBD1. This CDR3 comprises 15 residues. The V and J ends lost 6 bases and 3 bases, in that order; junction bases with no gene match: 5. Germline lookup yields CDR1 WNHNN and CDR2 SYGVQD (reference sequence). CDR3 residues: CASRPDRGDTGELFF. The CDR3 DNA reads as TGCGCCAGCAGGCCCGACAGGGGGGACACCGGGGAGCTGTTTTTT.

This sequence joins TRBV5-1 and TRBJ2-1; 9 bases agree with TRBD1. Germline V gene data show CDR1 as SGHRS and CDR2 as YFSETQ. The trim removed 0 bases at V and 7 bases at J, leaving 5 bases unmatched. The CDR3 loop spans 15 amino acids. CDR3 DNA sequence: TGCGCCAGCAGCTTGGCCGGGGGACAGGGTAATGAGCAGTTCTTC. Protein: CASSLAGGQGNEQFF.

This clone came up a few times. This chain links TRBV5-1 with TRBJ2-7; D is unclear. Trimming removed 0 bases from V and 7 bases from J, with 14 bases in between. The CDR3 length is 14 residues. Germline loops: CDR1 SGHRS, CDR2 YFSETQ. CDR3 DNA sequence: TGCGCCAGCAGCTTGGGACCGACCCGGAGTGAGCAGTACTTC. This gives the protein CASSLGPTRSEQYF.

The V and J genes are TRBV27 and TRBJ2-6, with 7 bases matching TRBD1. The CDR3 loop spans 18 amino acids. V lost 5 bases to trimming and J lost 5 bases; unmatched junction nucleotides: 15. Germline loops: CDR1 MNHEY, CDR2 SMNVEV (reference sequence). The CDR3 loop reads CASSGQVWLQSRANVLTF. The CDR3 nucleotides are TGTGCCAGCAGTGGACAGGTCTGGCTACAAAGTCGGGCCAACGTCCTGACTTTC.

Only one count was recorded for this clone. The chain joins TRBV9 to TRBJ1-4; unclear D gene. This CDR3 comprises 13 residues. V lost 4 bases and J 4 bases, leaving 8 bases between the germline ends. The germline V gene encodes CDR1 SGDLS and CDR2 YYNGEE. CDR3 amino acids: CASSPRFNEKLFF. DNA for the CDR3: TGTGCCAGCAGCCCCCGTTTTAATGAAAAACTGTTTTTT.

This chain joins TRBV18 and TRBJ2-1, with D maybe TRBD1 (5 bases). There are 13 residues in the CDR3. The germline V and J ends were trimmed by 2 bases and 8 bases, with 10 bases remaining between them. Per germline, CDR1 KGHSH and CDR2 LQKENI. CDR3 sequence: CASSPTKGYEQFF. The DNA of the CDR3 is TGTGCCAGCTCACCAACAAAGGGGTATGAGCAGTTCTTC.

Relative to its sample, this clone is medium-sized (0.01 to 0.1%). The chain links TRBV7-9 to TRBJ1-2; D is unresolved. The CDR3 is 11 amino acids. V gave up 7 bases and J gave up 8 bases, with 11 bases separating them. Per germline, CDR1 SEHNR and CDR2 FQNEAQ (reference sequence). In nucleotides, the CDR3 is TGTGCCAGCACCGAACACCACGGCTACACCTTC. Its translation: CASTEHHGYTF.

V is TRBV6-5 and J is TRBJ2-3, with D hard to call. Germline V gene data show CDR1 as MNHEY and CDR2 as SVGAGI. The CDR3 extends over 15 amino acids. V was cut by 0 bases and J by 0 bases, with 7 bases left in between. The CDR3, as DNA: TGTGCCAGCAGTTACTCGCTAGAGAGCACAGATACGCAGTATTTT. Translation: CASSYSLESTDTQYF.

V gene TRBV19 combines with J gene TRBJ2-3; 8 bases agree with TRBD2. The CDR3 is 14 amino acids. CDR1 and CDR2 from the germline V gene are LNHDA and SQIVND (reference sequence). Losses at the gene ends were 3 bases for V and 6 bases for J; bases not matched to a gene: 5. DNA of the CDR3: TGTGCCAGTAGTATCGGGGGGGCCGTGGATACGCAGTATTTT. This gives the protein CASSIGGAVDTQYF.

The gene calls are TRBV18 and TRBJ1-4; the match to TRBD1 covers 9 bases. This CDR3 is 15 amino acids long. The germline V gene has CDR1 KGHSH and CDR2 LQKENI. J was trimmed by 4 bases and V by 2 bases; bases with no gene match: 2. Here the CDR3 reads CASSPETGGNEKLFF. The CDR3 bases are TGTGCCAGCTCACCAGAGACAGGGGGTAATGAAAAACTGTTTTTT.

A few counts support this clone. The rearrangement links TRBV29-1 to TRBJ2-1, with D perhaps TRBD2 (7 bases). Per the germline V gene, CDR1 is SQVTM and CDR2 is ANQGSEA. Trimming cost V 6 bases and J 6 bases, with 12 bases left between them. The CDR3 consists of 12 residues. For the CDR3, the DNA is TGCAGCGTCGAGAGGGGGGGCAATGAGCAGTTCTTC. Protein: CSVERGGNEQFF.